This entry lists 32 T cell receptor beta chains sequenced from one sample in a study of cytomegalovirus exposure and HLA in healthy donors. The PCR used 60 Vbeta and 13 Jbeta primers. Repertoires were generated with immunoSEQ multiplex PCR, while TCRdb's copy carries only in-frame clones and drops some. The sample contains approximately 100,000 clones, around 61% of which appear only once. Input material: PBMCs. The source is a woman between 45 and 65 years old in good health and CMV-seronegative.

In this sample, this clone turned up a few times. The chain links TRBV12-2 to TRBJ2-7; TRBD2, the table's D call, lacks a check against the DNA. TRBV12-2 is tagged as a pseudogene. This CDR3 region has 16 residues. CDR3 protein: CASRSVTSGRAEEQYF. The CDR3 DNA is TGTGCAAGTCGCTCCGTCACTAGCGGGAGGGCGGAGGAGCAGTACTTC.

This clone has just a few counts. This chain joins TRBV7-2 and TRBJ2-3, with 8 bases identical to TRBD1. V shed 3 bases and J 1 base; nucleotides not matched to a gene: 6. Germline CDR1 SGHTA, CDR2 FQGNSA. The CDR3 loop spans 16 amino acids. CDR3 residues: CASSFSGGLGTDTQYF. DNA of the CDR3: TGTGCCAGCAGCTTCTCAGGGGGCTTAGGCACAGATACGCAGTATTTT. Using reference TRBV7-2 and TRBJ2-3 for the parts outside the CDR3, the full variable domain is GAGVSQSPSNKVTEKGKDVELRCDPISGHTALYWYRQSLGQGLEFLIYFQGNSAPDKSGLPSDRFSAERTGGSVSTLTIQRTQQEDSAVYLCASSFSGGLGTDTQYFGPGTRLTVL.

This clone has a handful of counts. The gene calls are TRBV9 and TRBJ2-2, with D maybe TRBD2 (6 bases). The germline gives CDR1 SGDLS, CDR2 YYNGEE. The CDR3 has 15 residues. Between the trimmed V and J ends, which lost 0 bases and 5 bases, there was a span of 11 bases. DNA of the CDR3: TGTGCCAGCAGCGTAGCGGAGGGGCAAACCGGGGAGCTGTTTTTT. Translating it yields CASSVAEGQTGELFF.

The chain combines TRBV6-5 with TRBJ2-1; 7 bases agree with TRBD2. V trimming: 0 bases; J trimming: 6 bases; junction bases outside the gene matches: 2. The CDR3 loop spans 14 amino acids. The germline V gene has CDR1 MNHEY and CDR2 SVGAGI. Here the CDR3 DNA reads TGTGCCAGCAGTTACTCTGGGACTACCAATGAGCAGTTCTTC. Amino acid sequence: CASSYSGTTNEQFF.

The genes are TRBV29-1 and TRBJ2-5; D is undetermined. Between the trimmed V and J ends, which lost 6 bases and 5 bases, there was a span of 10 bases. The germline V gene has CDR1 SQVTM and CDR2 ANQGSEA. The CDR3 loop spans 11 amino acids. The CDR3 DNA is TGCAGCGTGGATCAGAGGGAGACCCAGTACTTC. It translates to CSVDQRETQYF.

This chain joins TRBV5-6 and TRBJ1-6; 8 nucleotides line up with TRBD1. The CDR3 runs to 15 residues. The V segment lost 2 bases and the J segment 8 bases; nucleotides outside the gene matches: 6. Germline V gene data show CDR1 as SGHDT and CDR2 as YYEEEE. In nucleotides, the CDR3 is TGTGCCAGCAGCTTCGCCGGACAGGGAGATTCACCCCTCCACTTT. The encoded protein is CASSFAGQGDSPLHF.

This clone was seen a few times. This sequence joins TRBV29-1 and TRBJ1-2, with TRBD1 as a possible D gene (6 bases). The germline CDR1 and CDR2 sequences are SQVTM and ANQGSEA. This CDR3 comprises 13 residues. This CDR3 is CSTAGQGSYGYTF. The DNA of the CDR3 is TGCAGTACGGCGGGTCAGGGGAGTTATGGCTACACCTTC.

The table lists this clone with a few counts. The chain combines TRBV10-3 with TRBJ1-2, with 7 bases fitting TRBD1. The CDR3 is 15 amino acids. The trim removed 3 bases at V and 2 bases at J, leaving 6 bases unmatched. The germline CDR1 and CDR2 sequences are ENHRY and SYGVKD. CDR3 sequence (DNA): TGTGCCATCAGTGACTCGGACAGGAGAAACTATGGCTACACCTTC. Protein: CAISDSDRRNYGYTF.

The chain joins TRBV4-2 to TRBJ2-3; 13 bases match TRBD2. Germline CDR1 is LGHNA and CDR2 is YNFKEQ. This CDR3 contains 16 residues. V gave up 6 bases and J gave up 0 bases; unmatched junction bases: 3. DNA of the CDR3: TGTGCCAGCAGGCTGACTAGCGGGGGGAGCACAGATACGCAGTATTTT. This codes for CASRLTSGGSTDTQYF.

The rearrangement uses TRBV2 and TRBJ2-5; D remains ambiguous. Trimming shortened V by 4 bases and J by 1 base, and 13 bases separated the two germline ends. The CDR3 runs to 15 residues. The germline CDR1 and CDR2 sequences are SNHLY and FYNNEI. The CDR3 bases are TGTGCCAGCAGTGCCCAGCGACCCGCCCAAGAGACCCAGTACTTC. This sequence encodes CASSAQRPAQETQYF.

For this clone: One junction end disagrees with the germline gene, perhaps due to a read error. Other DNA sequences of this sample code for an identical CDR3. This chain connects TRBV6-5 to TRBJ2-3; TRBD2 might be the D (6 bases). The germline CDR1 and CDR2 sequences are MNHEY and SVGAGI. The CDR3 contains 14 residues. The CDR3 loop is CASSYSGGTDTQYF. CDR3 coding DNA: TGTGCCAGCAGTTACTCGGGGGGAACGGATACGCAATATTTT.

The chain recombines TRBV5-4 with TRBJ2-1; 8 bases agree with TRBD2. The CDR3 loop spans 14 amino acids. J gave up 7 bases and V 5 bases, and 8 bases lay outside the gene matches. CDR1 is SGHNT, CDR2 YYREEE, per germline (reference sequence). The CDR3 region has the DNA TGTGCCAGCAGTCACGGGGGGGCGGGAAATGAGCAGTTCTTC. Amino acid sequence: CASSHGGAGNEQFF. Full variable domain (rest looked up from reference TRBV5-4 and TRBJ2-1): ETGVTQSPTHLIKTRGQQVTLRCSSQSGHNTVSWYQQALGQGPQFIFQYYREEENGRGNFPPRFSGLQFPNYSSELNVNALELDDSALYLCASSHGGAGNEQFFGPGTRLTVL.

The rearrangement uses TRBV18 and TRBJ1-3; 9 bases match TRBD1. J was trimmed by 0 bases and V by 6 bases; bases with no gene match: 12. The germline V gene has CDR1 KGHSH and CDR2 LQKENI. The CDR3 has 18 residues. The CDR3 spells CASSRTLGQGSSGNTIYF. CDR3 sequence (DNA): TGTGCCAGCTCCCGAACCCTAGGACAGGGGAGCTCTGGAAACACCATATATTTT.

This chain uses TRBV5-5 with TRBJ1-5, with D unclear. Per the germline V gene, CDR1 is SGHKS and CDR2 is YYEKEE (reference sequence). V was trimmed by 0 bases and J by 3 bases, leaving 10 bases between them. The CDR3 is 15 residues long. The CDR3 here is CASSLATGFNQPQHF. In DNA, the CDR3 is TGTGCCAGCAGCTTGGCCACGGGGTTCAATCAGCCCCAGCATTTT.

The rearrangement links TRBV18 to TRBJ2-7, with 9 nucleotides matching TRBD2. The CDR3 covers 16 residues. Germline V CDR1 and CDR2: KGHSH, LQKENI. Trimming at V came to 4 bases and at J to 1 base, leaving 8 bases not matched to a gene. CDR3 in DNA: TGTGCCAGCTCACTCGAAGGCGGGGGGGGATCCTACGAGCAGTACTTC. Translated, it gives CASSLEGGGGSYEQYF.

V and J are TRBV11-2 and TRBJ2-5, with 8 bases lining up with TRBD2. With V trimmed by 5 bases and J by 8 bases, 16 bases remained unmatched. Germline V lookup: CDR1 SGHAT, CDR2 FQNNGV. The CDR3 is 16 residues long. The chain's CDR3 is CASSPSVAGIRDTQYF. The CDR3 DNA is TGTGCCAGCAGCCCCAGTGTAGCGGGGATAAGAGATACCCAGTACTTC.

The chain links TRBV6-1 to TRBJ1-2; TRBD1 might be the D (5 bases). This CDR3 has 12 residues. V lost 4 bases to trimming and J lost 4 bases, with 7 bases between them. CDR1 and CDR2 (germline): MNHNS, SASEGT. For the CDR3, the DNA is TGTGCCAGCAGTGCCGACAGCTATGGCTACACCTTC. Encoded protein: CASSADSYGYTF.

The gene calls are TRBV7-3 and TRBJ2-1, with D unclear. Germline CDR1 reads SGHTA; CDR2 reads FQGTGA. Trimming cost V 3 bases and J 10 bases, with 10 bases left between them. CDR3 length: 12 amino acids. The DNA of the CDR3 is TGTGCCAGCAGCTTCCTTTCCTCGGAGCAGTTCTTC. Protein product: CASSFLSSEQFF. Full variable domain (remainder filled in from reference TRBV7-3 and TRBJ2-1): GAGVSQTPSNKVTEKGKYVELRCDPISGHTALYWYRQSLGQGPEFLIYFQGTGAADDSGLPNDRFFAVRPEGSVSTLKIQRTERGDSAVYLCASSFLSSEQFFGPGTRLTVL.

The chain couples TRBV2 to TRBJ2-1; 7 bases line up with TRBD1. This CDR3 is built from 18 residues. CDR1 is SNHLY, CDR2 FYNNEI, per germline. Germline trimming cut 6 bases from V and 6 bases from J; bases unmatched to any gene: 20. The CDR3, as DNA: TGTGCCAGCAGATCTGGGACAGTCGTAGGACCCGGGGCCAATGAGCAGTTCTTC. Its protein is CASRSGTVVGPGANEQFF.

CDR3: CASSGLTSGSGNEQFF. DNA of the CDR3: TGTGCCAGCAGCGGACTAACTAGCGGGAGTGGGAATGAGCAGTTCTTC. The rearrangement uses TRBV7-3 and TRBJ2-1; 11 nucleotides agree with TRBD2. J was trimmed by 7 bases and V by 5 bases; bases with no gene match: 10. This CDR3 region has 16 residues. Germline loops: CDR1 SGHTA, CDR2 FQGTGA.

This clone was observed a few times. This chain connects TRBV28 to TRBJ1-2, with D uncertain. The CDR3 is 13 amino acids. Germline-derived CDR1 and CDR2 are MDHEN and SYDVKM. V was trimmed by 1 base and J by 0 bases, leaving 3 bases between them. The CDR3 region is CASSLLSNYGYTF. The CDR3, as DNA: TGTGCCAGCAGTTTATTATCTAACTATGGCTACACCTTC.

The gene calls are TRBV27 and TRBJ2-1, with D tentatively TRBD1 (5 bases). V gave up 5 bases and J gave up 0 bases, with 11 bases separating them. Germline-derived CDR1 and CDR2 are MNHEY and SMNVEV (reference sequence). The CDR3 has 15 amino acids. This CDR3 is CASSSGRASYNEQFF. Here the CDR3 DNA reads TGTGCCAGCAGTAGTGGCAGGGCCTCCTACAATGAGCAGTTCTTC.

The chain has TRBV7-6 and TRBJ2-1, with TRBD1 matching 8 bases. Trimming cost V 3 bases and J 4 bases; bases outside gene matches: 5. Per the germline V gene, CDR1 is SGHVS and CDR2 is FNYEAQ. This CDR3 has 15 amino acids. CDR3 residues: CASSLGTGLYNEQFF. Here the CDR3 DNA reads TGTGCCAGCAGCTTGGGGACAGGACTGTACAATGAGCAGTTCTTC.

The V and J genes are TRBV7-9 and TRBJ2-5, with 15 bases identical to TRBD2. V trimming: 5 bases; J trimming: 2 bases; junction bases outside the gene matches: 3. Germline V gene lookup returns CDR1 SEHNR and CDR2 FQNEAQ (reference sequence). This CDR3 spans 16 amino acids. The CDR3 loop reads CASSRGLAGGQETQYF. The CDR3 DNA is TGTGCCAGCAGCAGAGGACTAGCGGGGGGGCAAGAGACCCAGTACTTC.

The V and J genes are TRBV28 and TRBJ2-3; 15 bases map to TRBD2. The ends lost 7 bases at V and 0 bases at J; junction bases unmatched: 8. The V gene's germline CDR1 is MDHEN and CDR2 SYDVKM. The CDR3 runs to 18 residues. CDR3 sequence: CASTTGTSGRPSTDTQYF. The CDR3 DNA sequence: TGTGCCAGCACCACCGGGACTAGCGGGAGGCCGAGCACAGATACGCAGTATTTT.

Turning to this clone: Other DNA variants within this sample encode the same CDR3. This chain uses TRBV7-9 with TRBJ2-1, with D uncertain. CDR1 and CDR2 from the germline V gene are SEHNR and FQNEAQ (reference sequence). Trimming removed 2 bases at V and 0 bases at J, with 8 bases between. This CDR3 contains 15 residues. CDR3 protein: CASSLRGSSYNEQFF. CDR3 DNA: TGTGCCAGCAGCTTACGCGGTAGCTCCTACAATGAGCAGTTCTTC.

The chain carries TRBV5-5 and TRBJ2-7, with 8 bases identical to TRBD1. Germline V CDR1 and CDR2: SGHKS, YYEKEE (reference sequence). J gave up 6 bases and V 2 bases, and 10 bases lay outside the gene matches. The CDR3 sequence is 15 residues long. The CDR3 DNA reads TGTGCCAGCAGCTTTATAGGCGGACAGGGTAGCGAGCAGTACTTC. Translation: CASSFIGGQGSEQYF.

The CDR3 is CASSEGYNTDTQYF. The CDR3, as DNA: TGTGCCAGCAGTGAAGGCTATAACACAGATACGCAGTATTTT. The chain uses TRBV2 and TRBJ2-3, with unresolved D. This CDR3 is built from 14 residues. V was cut by 1 base and J by 2 bases, with 7 bases left in between. Germline CDR1 SNHLY, CDR2 FYNNEI. The full variable domain, with the rest looked up from reference TRBV2 and TRBJ2-3, is EPEVTQTPSHQVTQMGQEVILRCVPISNHLYFYWYRQILGQKVEFLVSFYNNEISEKSEIFDDQFSVERPDGSNFTLKIRSTKLEDSAMYFCASSEGYNTDTQYFGPGTRLTVL.

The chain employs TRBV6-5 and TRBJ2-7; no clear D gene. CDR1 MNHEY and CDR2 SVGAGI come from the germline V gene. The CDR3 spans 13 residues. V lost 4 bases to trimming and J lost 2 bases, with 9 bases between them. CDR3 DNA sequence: TGTGCCAGCAGTTCTTGGCAGACCTACGAGCAGTACTTC. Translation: CASSSWQTYEQYF.

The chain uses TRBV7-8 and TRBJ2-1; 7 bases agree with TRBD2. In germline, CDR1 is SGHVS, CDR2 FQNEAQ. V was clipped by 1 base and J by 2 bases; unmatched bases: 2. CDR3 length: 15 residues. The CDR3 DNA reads TGTGCCAGCAGCTTAGTGCTAGCGGCCTACAATGAGCAGTTCTTC. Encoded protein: CASSLVLAAYNEQFF.

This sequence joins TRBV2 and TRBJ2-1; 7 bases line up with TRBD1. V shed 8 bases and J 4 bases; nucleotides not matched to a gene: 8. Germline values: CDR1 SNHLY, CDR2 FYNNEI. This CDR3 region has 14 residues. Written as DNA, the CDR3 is TGTGCCAGCGCCGAACGGGACAGTTACAATGAGCAGTTCTTC. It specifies CASAERDSYNEQFF. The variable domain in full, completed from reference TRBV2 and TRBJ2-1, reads EPEVTQTPSHQVTQMGQEVILRCVPISNHLYFYWYRQILGQKVEFLVSFYNNEISEKSEIFDDQFSVERPDGSNFTLKIRSTKLEDSAMYFCASAERDSYNEQFFGPGTRLTVL.

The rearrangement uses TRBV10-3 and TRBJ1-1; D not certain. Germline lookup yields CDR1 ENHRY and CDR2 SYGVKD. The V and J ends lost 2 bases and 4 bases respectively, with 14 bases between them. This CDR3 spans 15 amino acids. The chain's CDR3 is CAISEGWGEGTEAFF. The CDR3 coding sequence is TGTGCCATCAGTGAGGGGTGGGGAGAAGGCACTGAAGCTTTCTTT.